This TCR beta chain was recovered during a study of HIV-infected children after antiretroviral therapy interruption. This clonotype was counted at least ten times. The treatment here: PENTA 11 planned treatment interruption arm or continuous ART arm. Unique molecular identifiers were included in an RNA-based 3' RACE TCR library. TCRdb processed the 3' RACE reads anew with MiXCR; each CDR3 protein has one entry. The repertoire holds about 40,000 distinct CDR3 sequences, over 6% seen once, with approximately 0.9% in the top ten. The sequencing used CD45RA+ CD4+ T cells from PBMCs, pooled from several time points, collected from a donor given antiretroviral therapy, either interrupted or continuous. Subset denoted: naive CD4+ CD45RA+ CD45RO- T cells. The origin of this receptor is a pool of human donors with HIV.

CDR3 amino acids: CASGGKGTGANVLTF. CDR3 coding DNA: TGCGCCTCCGGGGGGAAAGGCACTGGGGCCAACGTCCTGACTTTC. The chain carries TRBV20-1 and TRBJ2-6; 7 nucleotides line up with TRBD2. CDR1 is DFQATT, CDR2 SNEGSKA, per germline (reference sequence). The CDR3 is made up of 15 amino acids.